What follows are 13 T cell receptor beta chains derived from one specimen sequenced in a study of early stage breast cancer tumors (dated 2017 in TCRdb). The library was produced with the immunoSEQ multiplex PCR assay. Sourced from immuneACCESS, this table was stored by TCRdb with only in-frame sequences that have V and J called. A share of the clones is absent; for the studies checked, an unresolved V gene accounts for under half, and the remainder has no known explanation. This sample gives some 24,000 clones in total; about 70% of them show up just once. The biggest ten clones account for 7.5% to 10% of the sample. Sequencing was carried out using breast tumor tissue. These TCRs come from a person in their sixties with breast cancer.

This clone turned up a few times. V is TRBV5-8 and J is TRBJ1-1; D call uncertain. Germline V gives CDR1 SGHTS, CDR2 YDEGEE. V was shortened by 4 bases and J by 8 bases, with 21 bases between the two germline ends. CDR3 length: 15 residues. CDR3: CASSVTIPSFGEAFF. Here the CDR3 DNA reads TGTGCCAGCAGCGTGACGATACCAAGTTTCGGGGAAGCTTTCTTT.

This clone was counted between two and nine times. The J gene is TRBJ2-7, the V gene TRBV28; D gene ambiguous. With 2 bases removed from V and 1 base from J, the gap between germline ends came to 15 bases. Germline lookup yields CDR1 MDHEN and CDR2 SYDVKM. The CDR3 has 16 amino acids. DNA of the CDR3: TGTGCCAGCAGTTTAGACTTGAGGCGGCTATCCTACGAGCAGTACTTC. It translates to CASSLDLRRLSYEQYF.

In this sample, this clone turned up a few times. V is TRBV18 and J is TRBJ1-1; D gene unclear. The CDR3 has 16 amino acids. V shed 0 bases and J shed 5 bases, with 16 bases lying between them. Germline values: CDR1 KGHSH, CDR2 LQKENI. The CDR3 DNA follows: TGTGCCAGCTCACCACCCATCGCGCCGGGGAAAACTGAAGCTTTCTTT. Amino acid sequence: CASSPPIAPGKTEAFF. Supplemented by reference TRBV18 and TRBJ1-1, the full variable domain reads NAGVMQNPRHLVRRRGQEARLRCSPMKGHSHVYWYRQLPEEGLKFMVYLQKENIIDESGMPKERFSAEFPKEGPSILRIQQVVRGDSAAYFCASSPPIAPGKTEAFFGQGTRLTVV.

The genes are TRBV7-9 and TRBJ2-1, with 14 bases identical to TRBD2. The V and J ends lost 5 bases and 4 bases, in that order; junction bases with no gene match: 1. The CDR3 contains 15 residues. Germline V gene lookup returns CDR1 SEHNR and CDR2 FQNEAQ (reference sequence). The CDR3 region is CASSGLAGGYNEQFF. As DNA, the CDR3 is TGTGCCAGCAGCGGACTAGCGGGAGGATACAATGAGCAGTTCTTC. The complete variable domain, with remaining parts taken from reference TRBV7-9 and TRBJ2-1, reads DTGVSQNPRHKITKRGQNVTFRCDPISEHNRLYWYRQTLGQGPEFLTYFQNEAQLEKSRLLSDRFSAERPKGSFSTLEIQRTEQGDSAMYLCASSGLAGGYNEQFFGPGTRLTVL.

V and J are TRBV11-3 and TRBJ2-7; 9 positions match TRBD1. Germline lookup yields CDR1 SGHNT and CDR2 YENEEA. Trimming cost V 3 bases and J 3 bases; bases outside gene matches: 3. The CDR3 covers 14 residues. This CDR3 is CASSFATGGYEQYF. The CDR3 nucleotides read TGTGCCAGCAGCTTTGCGACAGGGGGCTACGAGCAGTACTTC.

J is TRBJ2-3 and V is TRBV5-1, with D possibly being TRBD1 (6 bases). The CDR3 has 15 residues. V gave up 0 bases and J gave up 3 bases, with 11 bases separating them. CDR1 is SGHRS, CDR2 YFSETQ, per germline. The DNA for the CDR3 is TGCGCCAGCAGCTTGGAGCTGGGGGCGACAGATACGCAGTATTTT. Amino acid sequence: CASSLELGATDTQYF.

The chain uses TRBV30 and TRBJ1-2; 7 bases match TRBD1. This CDR3 has 14 amino acids. V was pared by 4 bases and J by 3 bases, with 8 bases of the junction left unmatched. In germline, CDR1 is GTSNPN, CDR2 SVGIG (reference sequence). The CDR3 sequence is CAWIRTGSYYGYTF. As DNA, the CDR3 is TGTGCCTGGATTCGGACAGGATCCTACTATGGCTACACCTTC.

This clone has more than one count but fewer than ten. V and J are TRBV4-3 and TRBJ2-1, with TRBD1 matching 9 bases. The V segment lost 1 base and the J segment 2 bases; nucleotides outside the gene matches: 3. CDR3 size: 16 residues. CDR1 and CDR2 (germline): LGHNA, YSLEER. This CDR3 reads CASSQGDRVAYNEQFF. DNA for the CDR3: TGCGCCAGCAGCCAAGGGGACAGGGTTGCCTACAATGAGCAGTTCTTC.

The V and J genes are TRBV6-1 and TRBJ1-5; possibly TRBD1 for D (5 bases). The CDR3 is 14 amino acids. Per germline, CDR1 MNHNS and CDR2 SASEGT. V was trimmed by 7 bases and J by 10 bases, leaving 20 bases between them. The CDR3 nucleotides read TGTGCCAGCAATCCAGGGCACTCCTCATATCCCCAGCATTTT. Amino acids: CASNPGHSSYPQHF.

The V gene is TRBV5-1, the J gene TRBJ2-1, with 11 nucleotides matching TRBD2. From germline, CDR1 is SGHRS and CDR2 YFSETQ. The V gene end was trimmed by 0 bases and the J gene end by 8 bases; junction bases not matched to a gene: 4. CDR3 length equals 15 residues. The CDR3 DNA sequence: TGCGCCAGCAGCTTGGTTAGCGGGAGGGTTGATGAGCAGTTCTTC. This gives the protein CASSLVSGRVDEQFF.

The genes are TRBV11-2 and TRBJ2-1; 13 bases line up with TRBD2. CDR3 size: 19 residues. The germline CDR1 and CDR2 sequences are SGHAT and FQNNGV. V lost 3 bases and J lost 0; bases outside the gene matches: 8. CDR3 in DNA: TGTGCCAGCAGCTTTCCCGGGACTAGCGGGGATAGCTCCTACAATGAGCAGTTCTTC. Its translation is CASSFPGTSGDSSYNEQFF.

The V call is TRBV6-5, the J call TRBJ1-2; weak D call: TRBD1 (6 bases). Trimming stripped 0 bases from V and 7 bases from J, with 9 bases between. This CDR3 is 13 amino acids long. The germline V gene encodes CDR1 MNHEY and CDR2 SVGAGI. The CDR3 DNA sequence: TGTGCCAGCAGTTACTCCGTGGGGGCTGGCTACACCTTC. It specifies CASSYSVGAGYTF.

Concerning this clone itself: A read error is possible here, since a much larger clone lies one base away. V and J are TRBV6-6 and TRBJ1-1; D is perhaps TRBD1 (5 bases). CDR3 length equals 12 residues. Trimming cost V 6 bases and J 4 bases, with 9 bases left between them. Per germline, CDR1 MNHNY and CDR2 SVGAGI (reference sequence). DNA for the CDR3: TGTGCCAGCAGCCCCGGGGGCACTGAAGCTTTCTTT. Translation: CASSPGGTEAFF.